This TCR beta chain came from a study of blood T cell repertoires in COVID-19. CDR3 length equals 17 residues. Germline V gene sequence: CDR1 MDHEN, CDR2 SYDVKM. V was clipped by 4 bases and J by 7 bases; unmatched bases: 8. Only in-frame clones appear in the TCRdb table, and some are missing; sequencing was by immunoSEQ multiplex PCR. The table has roughly 100,000 clones, 89% seen once. Only a few counts were recorded for this clone. The chain couples TRBV28 to TRBJ2-2; 14 bases line up with TRBD2. This receptor was obtained from a woman aged 55 to 70 with acute or convalescent COVID-19. The sequenced sample consisted of peripheral blood. The CDR3 protein is CASSSGTSGSGGGELFF. DNA of the CDR3: TGTGCCAGCAGTTCCGGGACTAGCGGGAGCGGAGGCGGGGAGCTGTTTTTT.